A single sample is the source of the 32 T cell receptor beta chains below, sequenced in a study of T cell repertoires in cytomegalovirus infection. In TCRdb, the reads were re-called with MiXCR into one record per CDR3 protein. The sample comprises about 160,000 distinct CDR3 sequences, about a fifth of which are singletons, and about 25% rests with the top ten. Antigen specificity for these receptors is unknown. This specimen consisted of CD8+ T cells from cultured PBMCs, obtained from culture after CMV antigen stimulation. Every receptor here comes from a human donor in good health (CMV status not recorded). Some clones in this sample may be carry-over from other donors' samples.

The chain employs TRBV12-5 and TRBJ1-3; D not certain. CDR1 and CDR2 (germline): LGHNT, FRNRAP. The CDR3 contains 13 residues. Between the trimmed V and J ends, which lost 8 bases and 0 bases, there was a span of 8 bases. The CDR3 loop is CASTVSSGNTIYF. The CDR3 DNA follows: TGTGCTAGTACAGTTTCCTCTGGAAACACCATATATTTT.

In DNA form, the CDR3 reads TGCGCCAGCAGCCAAGCAGGGGGGGACGAGCAGTACTTC. Protein product: CASSQAGGDEQYF. The gene calls are TRBV4-1 and TRBJ2-7; D may be TRBD1 or TRBD2 (7 bases each). The CDR3 runs 13 residues. CDR1 MGHRA and CDR2 YSYEKL come from the germline V gene. Trimming took off 1 base at V and 5 bases at J, with 9 bases between the two ends.

The chain combines TRBV7-8 with TRBJ2-5; D is undetermined. Germline CDR1 and CDR2: SGHVS and FQNEAQ. This CDR3 contains 19 residues. V gave up 5 bases and J gave up 1 base, with 26 bases separating them. The CDR3, as DNA: TGTGCCAGCAGCCTAGGATCTTCTAGAAAGACGGGCCTCCAAGAGACCCAGTACTTC. It encodes CASSLGSSRKTGLQETQYF. Supplemented by reference TRBV7-8 and TRBJ2-5, the full variable domain reads GAGVSQSPRYKVAKRGQDVALRCDPISGHVSLFWYQQALGQGPEFLTYFQNEAQLDKSGLPSDRFFAERPEGSVSTLKIQRTQQEDSAVYLCASSLGSSRKTGLQETQYFGPGTRLLVL.

This chain links TRBV5-1 with TRBJ2-7; a possible D gene is TRBD1 (6 bases). The CDR3 runs to 13 residues. Per the germline V gene, CDR1 is SGHRS and CDR2 is YFSETQ. The V gene lost 4 bases and the J gene lost 7 bases, with 15 bases spanning the gap. The CDR3 here is CASSPDRTAEQYF. The CDR3 nucleotides are TGCGCCAGCAGCCCCGACAGGACGGCAGAGCAGTACTTC.

This clonotype was seen a handful of times. As DNA, the CDR3 is TGTGCCAGCAGCGGGGAGCGGGGATACAATGAGCAGTTCTTC. Encoded protein: CASSGERGYNEQFF. The chain has TRBV9 and TRBJ2-1; 7 bases agree with TRBD2. The junction had 4 bases not matched to a gene; V was cut back by 3 bases and J by 4 bases. CDR3 length: 14 amino acids. The germline gives CDR1 SGDLS, CDR2 YYNGEE.

The rearrangement uses TRBV7-6 and TRBJ2-3, with 8 positions matching TRBD1. Germline CDR1 and CDR2: SGHVS and FNYEAQ. Losses at the gene ends were 1 base for V and 4 bases for J; bases not matched to a gene: 4. The CDR3 has 15 residues. The CDR3, as DNA: TGTGCCAGCAGCTTAGTACAGGGGGAGGCAGATACGCAGTATTTT. This sequence encodes CASSLVQGEADTQYF.

This clonotype was recorded a few times. The chain joins TRBV6-1 to TRBJ1-5; D is unresolved. The CDR3 extends over 12 amino acids. Trimming cost V 8 bases and J 4 bases, with 9 bases left between them. Germline V gene lookup returns CDR1 MNHNS and CDR2 SASEGT. Here the CDR3 reads CASGPTNQPQHF. In DNA, the CDR3 is TGTGCCAGCGGGCCTACAAATCAGCCCCAGCATTTT.

The V and J genes are TRBV7-8 and TRBJ2-7; no clear D. Germline CDR1 reads SGHVS; CDR2 reads FQNEAQ. V lost 2 bases to trimming and J lost 4 bases, with 9 bases between them. The CDR3 consists of 13 residues. The CDR3: CASSLSTRYEQYF. The CDR3 DNA reads TGTGCCAGCAGCTTATCCACCCGTTACGAGCAGTACTTC.

In its sample, this clonotype was seen a few times. The V call is TRBV7-8, the J call TRBJ1-5, with D tentatively TRBD1 (6 bases). Trimming removed 3 bases from V and 0 bases from J, with 15 bases in between. Germline assignment: CDR1 SGHVS and CDR2 FQNEAQ. The CDR3 runs to 17 residues. The CDR3 bases are TGTGCCAGCAGCTTTAACCCACAGGGAATTAGCAATCAGCCCCAGCATTTT. Amino acid sequence: CASSFNPQGISNQPQHF.

This clonotype has a handful of counts. The CDR3 DNA sequence: TGTGCCACCTCATCACCTAGCGGGGGGACCGGTGAGCAGTTCTTC. Residues: CATSSPSGGTGEQFF. The rearrangement links TRBV6-2 or TRBV6-3 to TRBJ2-1; 11 bases are shared with TRBD2. Germline V gene data show CDR1 as MNHEY and CDR2 as SVGEGT. After removal of 10 bases from V and 9 bases from J, the junction contained 14 bases not matched to a gene. The CDR3 sequence is 15 residues long.

This clonotype was detected ten times or more. This chain links TRBV28 with TRBJ2-5; D unclear. CDR3 length: 17 amino acids. From germline, CDR1 is MDHEN and CDR2 SYDVKM. With 5 bases removed from V and 2 bases from J, the gap between germline ends came to 21 bases. The CDR3 region is CASSPSYVLVGQETQYF. DNA for the CDR3: TGTGCCAGCAGTCCCAGCTATGTTTTAGTGGGGCAAGAGACCCAGTACTTC.

The sample holds a few counts of this clonotype. The rearrangement links TRBV6-1 to TRBJ1-4; D is perhaps TRBD1 (5 bases). Looked up from germline, CDR1 is MNHNS and CDR2 is SASEGT. V shed 1 base and J shed 8 bases, with 8 bases lying between them. CDR3 length: 13 amino acids. The CDR3 coding sequence is TGTGCCAGCAGTGAAGAGGGGCGGGAAAAACTGTTTTTT. Translation: CASSEEGREKLFF.

This clonotype has more than one count but fewer than ten. The V call is TRBV12-3 or TRBV12-4, the J call TRBJ2-1; no reliable D call. Trimming shortened V by 3 bases and J by 5 bases, and 8 bases separated the two germline ends. The CDR3 loop spans 13 amino acids. CDR3 DNA sequence: TGTGCCAGCAGTTTGGGTGGAGACAATGAGCAGTTCTTC. It codes for CASSLGGDNEQFF.

This clonotype was counted only a few times. For the CDR3, the DNA is TGTGCCAGCAGCATAAGGACAGGGTTTAACACTGAAGCTTTCTTT. This gives the protein CASSIRTGFNTEAFF. V usage is TRBV7-2 and J usage is TRBJ1-1; 8 bases map to TRBD1. The CDR3 has 15 amino acids. With V trimmed by 5 bases and J by 2 bases, 7 bases remained unmatched. The V gene's germline CDR1 is SGHTA and CDR2 FQGNSA.

The rearrangement uses TRBV7-9 and TRBJ2-7; 10 nucleotides align to TRBD1. Unmatched junction bases numbered 7, after V lost 4 bases and J lost 1 base. Germline loops: CDR1 SEHNR, CDR2 FQNEAQ (reference sequence). CDR3 length: 16 residues. This CDR3 is CASSSEPGQGSYEQYF. The CDR3 DNA sequence: TGTGCCAGCAGCTCAGAGCCGGGACAGGGGTCCTACGAGCAGTACTTC. The variable domain in full, with the rest retrieved from reference TRBV7-9 and TRBJ2-7, is DTGVSQNPRHKITKRGQNVTFRCDPISEHNRLYWYRQTLGQGPEFLTYFQNEAQLEKSRLLSDRFSAERPKGSFSTLEIQRTEQGDSAMYLCASSSEPGQGSYEQYFGPGTRLTVT.

This chain uses TRBV7-2 with TRBJ2-5, with D perhaps given as TRBD1 or TRBD2 (6 bases each). CDR3 size: 15 residues. V was cut by 2 bases and J by 1 base, with 11 bases left in between. Germline CDR1 and CDR2: SGHTA and FQGNSA. In DNA, the CDR3 is TGTGCCAGCAGCTTACGGGGGCCCGTCCAAGAGACCCAGTACTTC. This codes for CASSLRGPVQETQYF.

This clonotype has just a few counts. V is TRBV20-1 and J is TRBJ2-7, with D possibly being TRBD2 (6 bases). The length of the CDR3 is 15 residues. CDR1 and CDR2 from the germline V gene are DFQATT and SNEGSKA (reference sequence). Trimming pared 7 bases from V and 3 bases from J, leaving 22 bases between. CDR3 nucleotide sequence: TGCAGTGTTCCTCACCGGGACTCCTATATCTACGAGCAGTACTTC. Protein: CSVPHRDSYIYEQYF.

The table lists this clonotype with a few counts. The CDR3, as DNA: TGTGCCAGCAGCTTCCCGGGGGGGGAGGGGACAGGGAGATACGAGCAGTACTTC. Protein product: CASSFPGGEGTGRYEQYF. The chain recombines TRBV7-2 with TRBJ2-7; maybe TRBD1 (9 bases). The CDR3 spans 18 residues. Trimming cost V 3 bases and J 4 bases, with 25 bases left between them. The germline V gene encodes CDR1 SGHTA and CDR2 FQGNSA.

This clonotype turned up a few times. This chain uses TRBV12-3 or TRBV12-4 with TRBJ1-2; 10 bases map to TRBD1. V gave up 5 bases and J gave up 3 bases; unmatched junction bases: 9. The CDR3 totals 16 residues. Here the CDR3 DNA reads TGTGCCAGCAGTCCCCTGGGGGACAGGGGCCACTATGGCTACACCTTC. It is translated as CASSPLGDRGHYGYTF.

V is TRBV2 and J is TRBJ2-7; 7 bases are shared with TRBD1. V was clipped by 4 bases and J by 0 bases; unmatched bases: 3. Germline loops: CDR1 SNHLY, CDR2 FYNNEI. CDR3 length: 14 amino acids. The CDR3 spells CASSGTGLSYEQYF. The CDR3 coding sequence is TGTGCCAGCAGTGGGACAGGCCTCTCCTACGAGCAGTACTTC. Drawing the rest from reference TRBV2 and TRBJ2-7, the complete variable domain is EPEVTQTPSHQVTQMGQEVILRCVPISNHLYFYWYRQILGQKVEFLVSFYNNEISEKSEIFDDQFSVERPDGSNFTLKIRSTKLEDSAMYFCASSGTGLSYEQYFGPGTRLTVT.

The J gene is TRBJ2-7, the V gene TRBV9, with D perhaps being TRBD1 or TRBD2 (5 bases each). The CDR3 is made up of 23 amino acids. The germline V and J ends were trimmed by 0 bases and 2 bases, with 36 bases remaining between them. Germline V lookup: CDR1 SGDLS, CDR2 YYNGEE. The CDR3 loop reads CASSVGGGLGSNLWPPGAYEQYF. The CDR3 nucleotides are TGTGCCAGCAGCGTAGGGGGCGGGCTAGGCTCGAACCTCTGGCCACCCGGAGCCTACGAGCAGTACTTC.

This clonotype was seen at least ten times. The rearrangement links TRBV15 to TRBJ1-5, with 9 nucleotides matching TRBD1. The junction had 9 bases not matched to a gene; V was cut back by 2 bases and J by 7 bases. CDR3 length equals 16 residues. The germline V gene has CDR1 LNHNV and CDR2 YYDKDF (reference sequence). The CDR3 here is CATSRSGQGRGQPQHF. The CDR3 DNA reads as TGTGCCACCAGCAGATCCGGACAGGGGAGGGGGCAGCCCCAGCATTTT.

This chain joins TRBV6-5 and TRBJ2-7; the D gene is possibly TRBD1 (5 bases). CDR3 size: 17 residues. Germline V CDR1 and CDR2: MNHEY, SVGAGI. V lost 0 bases and J 0 bases, leaving 15 bases between the germline ends. The CDR3 DNA reads TGTGCCAGCAGTTACTCAAAGCCAGGGCTCAGCTCCTACGAGCAGTACTTC. It is translated as CASSYSKPGLSSYEQYF.

This chain links TRBV6-2 or TRBV6-3 with TRBJ1-5; D is uncertain. Germline CDR1 MNHEY, CDR2 SVGEGT. The CDR3 covers 15 residues. Between the trimmed V and J ends, which lost 3 bases and 1 base, there was a span of 10 bases. CDR3 sequence (DNA): TGTGCCAGCAGTTATGAGGATGGAAGCAATCAGCCCCAGCATTTT. It encodes CASSYEDGSNQPQHF.

This chain uses TRBV27 with TRBJ1-1, with a possible D match to TRBD1 (5 bases). This CDR3 is built from 15 residues. Trimming took 0 bases from V and 3 from J, leaving 11 bases between them. Germline assignment: CDR1 MNHEY and CDR2 SMNVEV (reference sequence). CDR3: CASSLSPREDTEAFF. For the CDR3, the DNA is TGTGCCAGCAGTTTATCCCCCAGGGAAGACACTGAAGCTTTCTTT.

The sample holds a few counts of this clonotype. The gene calls are TRBV7-9 and TRBJ2-3; 7 nucleotides match TRBD2. The CDR3 is 16 amino acids. CDR1 is SEHNR and CDR2 is FQNEAQ in the germline V gene (reference sequence). With 2 bases clipped from V and 0 bases from J, the junction kept 5 bases outside the gene matches. In nucleotides, the CDR3 is TGTGCCAGCAGCTTACTCGCGGGGGATAGCACAGATACGCAGTATTTT. Translating gives CASSLLAGDSTDTQYF.

The V and J genes are TRBV6-1 and TRBJ1-1; no firm D call. V lost 0 bases and J 5 bases, leaving 10 bases between the germline ends. The CDR3 spans 14 residues. The germline CDR1 and CDR2 sequences are MNHNS and SASEGT. Here the CDR3 reads CASSEATLPTEAFF. CDR3 sequence (DNA): TGTGCCAGCAGTGAAGCAACTCTCCCGACTGAAGCTTTCTTT.

Comment on this clonotype: A junction boundary mismatches the germline segment, possibly from a read error. This sequence joins TRBV6-5 and TRBJ2-2; D remains unclear. From germline, CDR1 is MNHEY and CDR2 SVGAGI. This CDR3 has 13 amino acids. The CDR3, as DNA: TGTGCCCGCAGTCCTCTGGACACCGGGGAGCTGTTTTTT. Encoded protein: CARSPLDTGELFF.

CDR3 nucleotide sequence: TGTGCCAGCAGCGTCCGGACGGGCATGGAGCAGTACTTC. It yields the protein CASSVRTGMEQYF. V gene TRBV7-8 combines with J gene TRBJ2-7; D is ambiguous. Per germline, CDR1 SGHVS and CDR2 FQNEAQ. V lost 5 bases and J 7 bases, leaving 15 bases between the germline ends. CDR3 length: 13 residues.

The gene calls are TRBV7-9 and TRBJ2-7, with D perhaps TRBD1 (6 bases). Looked up from germline, CDR1 is SEHNR and CDR2 is FQNEAQ (reference sequence). The germline V and J ends were trimmed by 5 bases and 3 bases, with 20 bases remaining between them. This CDR3 has 16 amino acids. CDR3: CASSPLWGQDRYEQYF. The CDR3 bases are TGTGCCAGCAGCCCGCTTTGGGGGCAGGACCGCTACGAGCAGTACTTC.

In this sample, this clonotype turned up a few times. The chain carries TRBV11-2 and TRBJ1-4, with D perhaps matching TRBD1 (5 bases). This CDR3 region has 16 residues. Trimming took 1 base from V and 5 from J, leaving 14 bases between them. Germline-derived CDR1 and CDR2 are SGHAT and FQNNGV. CDR3 sequence: CASSLAWGRYNEKLFF. Here the CDR3 DNA reads TGTGCCAGCAGCTTAGCCTGGGGGAGGTACAATGAAAAACTGTTTTTT.

This sequence joins TRBV29-1 and TRBJ2-7; the D call may be TRBD1 or TRBD2 (5 bases each). In germline, CDR1 is SQVTM, CDR2 ANQGSEA. The V end was cut by 4 bases, the J end by 1 base, with 8 bases between. CDR3 length: 12 residues. Here the CDR3 DNA reads TGCAGCGTTGTAGGGGAGTCCTACGAGCAGTACTTC. Translating gives CSVVGESYEQYF.